These T cell receptor beta chains were read from a single sample in a study of blood T cell repertoires in COVID-19. The repertoire was sequenced with immunoSEQ multiplex PCR; TCRdb's copy has only in-frame clones and lacks some. The data show 45,000 or so clones, around 85% seen once. Material: peripheral blood. Source of these receptors: a woman aged 80 or older with acute or convalescent COVID-19. The CDR3 runs from the conserved cysteine through the conserved F or W. The D gene is left open where the match is weak. Size is omitted from some rows. Given values are once, few, many or a class for expanded clones.

TRBJ1-5	TRBV15	NA	NA	TGTGCCACCAGCAGAGATTACGGGATCAATAATCAGCCCCAGCATTTT	CATSRDYGINNQPQHF
TRBJ2-7	TRBV7-9	NA	NA	TGTGCCAGCAGCTTAGTTTCTAGCAGCTACGAGCAGTACTTC	CASSLVSSSYEQYF
TRBJ2-1	TRBV7-9	few	NA	TGTGCCAGCAGCCAGGGAGGACTTTCATACAATGAGCAGTTCTTC	CASSQGGLSYNEQFF
TRBJ2-2	TRBV9	NA	NA	TGTGCCAGCAGCGCGTTTAACACCGGGGAGCTGTTTTTT	CASSAFNTGELFF
TRBJ2-1	TRBV3-1/TRBV3-2	NA	NA	TGTGCCAGCAGCCAAGGTCTACTCAATGAGCAGTTCTTC	CASSQGLLNEQFF
TRBJ1-2	TRBV7-2	NA	NA	TGTGCCAGCAGCTTAGATCTCGGACAACGCTACACCTTC	CASSLDLGQRYTF
TRBJ2-7	TRBV5-1	NA	NA	TGCGCCAGCAATACCGGGACTTCACCCTACGAGCAGTACTTC	CASNTGTSPYEQYF
TRBJ1-1	TRBV6-1	NA	NA	TGTGCCAGCAGTGAGGGCAGAAAGAACACTGAAGCTTTCTTT	CASSEGRKNTEAFF
TRBJ1-5	TRBV10-2	NA	NA	TGCGCCAGCAGCCAACAGGGCGGTCAGCCCCAGCATTTT	CASSQQGGQPQHF
TRBJ1-2	TRBV11-2	NA	TRBD1	TGTGCCAGCAGCCGCTGGGACAGTGGCTATGGCTACACCTTC	CASSRWDSGYGYTF
TRBJ2-7	TRBV5-1	NA	NA	TGCGCCAGCAGCTTGGGTTCAGGGACCTACGAGCAGTACTTC	CASSLGSGTYEQYF
TRBJ2-3	TRBV3-1/TRBV3-2	NA	NA	TGTGCCAGCAGCCACGGGGGGCCACTCCCAGATACGCAGTATTTT	CASSHGGPLPDTQYF
TRBJ2-2	TRBV5-4	NA	TRBD1	TGTGCCAGCAGCCCCGGGACAGGGTGGACCGGGGAGCTGTTTTTT	CASSPGTGWTGELFF
TRBJ2-1	TRBV27	NA	NA	TGTGCCAGCAGTTTATTCATCCTAGCGCCTAGCTCCTACAATGAGCAGTTCTTC	CASSLFILAPSSYNEQFF
TRBJ1-3	TRBV14	NA	NA	TGTGCCAGCAGCTCGTCGGGGGATCGCTGGAACACCATATATTTT	CASSSSGDRWNTIYF
TRBJ1-5	TRBV7-8	once	NA	TGTGCCAGCAGCTTAGCGGGCAGGGGTAGCAATCAGCCCCAGCATTTT	CASSLAGRGSNQPQHF
TRBJ1-2	TRBV27	NA	TRBD1	TGTGCCAGCAGGGCTGGACAGGGGACTAGAGGCTACACCTTC	CASRAGQGTRGYTF